The present T cell receptor (beta chain) was sequenced within a study of cytomegalovirus exposure and HLA in healthy donors. A multiplex PCR was run with 60 Vbeta primers and 13 Jbeta primers. Generated by immunoSEQ multiplex PCR, the TCRdb table keeps only in-frame clones and is missing some. The table has 170,000 or so clones, over 75% seen once. This sequence originates from a woman aged 45-60 years in good health and CMV-seropositive. Specimen: PBMCs.

CDR3 region: CATSRDTTVYEQYF. For the CDR3, the DNA is TGTGCCACCAGCAGAGACACGACAGTTTACGAGCAGTACTTC. The J gene is TRBJ2-7, the V gene TRBV15; D possibly corresponds to TRBD1 (5 bases). CDR1 is LNHNV, CDR2 YYDKDF, per germline (reference sequence). V shed 0 bases and J shed 4 bases, with 10 bases lying between them. The CDR3 is 14 amino acids.